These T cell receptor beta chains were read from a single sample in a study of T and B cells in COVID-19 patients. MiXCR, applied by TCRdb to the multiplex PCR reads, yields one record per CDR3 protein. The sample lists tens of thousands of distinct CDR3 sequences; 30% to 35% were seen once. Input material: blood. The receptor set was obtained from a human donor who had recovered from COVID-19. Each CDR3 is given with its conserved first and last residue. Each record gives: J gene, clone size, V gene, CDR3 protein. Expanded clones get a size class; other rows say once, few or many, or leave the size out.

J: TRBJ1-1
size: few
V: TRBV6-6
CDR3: CASSYVLSQGGAFF

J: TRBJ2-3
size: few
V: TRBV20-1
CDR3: CSAGAPTPGTQYF

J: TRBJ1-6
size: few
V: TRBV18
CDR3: CASSRARPSRPPLHF

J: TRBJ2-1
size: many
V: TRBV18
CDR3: CASSPRQGYNEQFF

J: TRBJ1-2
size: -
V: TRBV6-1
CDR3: CASSVSGRGYTF

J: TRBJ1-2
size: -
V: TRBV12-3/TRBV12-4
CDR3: CASSLRQGVVYGYTF

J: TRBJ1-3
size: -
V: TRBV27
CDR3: CASSLQGQGGLGGSGNTIYF

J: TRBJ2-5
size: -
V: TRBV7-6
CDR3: CASSLAGGLETQYF

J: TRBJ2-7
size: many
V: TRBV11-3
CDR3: CASSPDRGRLLGSPYEQYF

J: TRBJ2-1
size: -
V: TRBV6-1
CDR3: CASRPTGSSYNEQFF

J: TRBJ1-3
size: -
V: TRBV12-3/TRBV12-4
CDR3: CASSSPGGVGNTIYF

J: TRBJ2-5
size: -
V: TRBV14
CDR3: CASSKGWGGQETQYF

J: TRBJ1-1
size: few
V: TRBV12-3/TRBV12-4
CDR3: CASSPARDTEAFF

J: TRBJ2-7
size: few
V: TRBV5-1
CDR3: CASSLDAYEQYF

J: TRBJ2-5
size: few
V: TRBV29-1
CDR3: CSVPGIQETQYF

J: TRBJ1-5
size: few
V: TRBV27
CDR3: CASSLSSGVDQPQHF

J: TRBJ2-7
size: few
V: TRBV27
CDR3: CASSRTGLDPGEQYF

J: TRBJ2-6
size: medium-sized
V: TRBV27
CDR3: CARQGGGTGANVLTF

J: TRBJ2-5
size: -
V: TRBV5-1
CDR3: CASSLSSVAALGETQYF

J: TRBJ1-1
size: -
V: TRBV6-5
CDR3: CASSYEQNTEAFF

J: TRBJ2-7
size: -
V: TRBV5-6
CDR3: CASSTGTGVHEQYF

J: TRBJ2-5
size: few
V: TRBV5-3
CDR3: CASSPQAGRVTQYF

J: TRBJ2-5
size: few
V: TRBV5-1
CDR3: CASSLASGAGRTQYF